This T cell receptor beta chain appears in the sequencing data of a study of blood T cells in healthy people across ages. About the study: Using template switching, researchers captured about one barcoded beta molecule for each two T cells.

The use of a sample-barcoded 5' primer and a J-beta primer mix characterized a second PCR of roughly 7 to 11 cycles. A template-switch adaptor containing 12 random nucleotides labeled each cDNA molecule. One entry per CDR3 protein results from TCRdb running MiXCR on the 5' RACE reads. Of around 1.1 million distinct CDR3 sequences listed, 30% to 40% are singletons. Germline CDR1 and CDR2: SEHNR and FQNEAQ (reference sequence). V lost 8 bases to trimming and J lost 3 bases, with 8 bases between them. This CDR3 contains 11 residues. This clonotype was detected only a few times. This sequence joins TRBV7-9 and TRBJ2-7; a weak D match, TRBD2 (5 bases). The sequenced material came from blood. The origin of this receptor is a man aged 18 to 35 in good health. CDR3 coding DNA: TGTGCCAGCGAAGAGGGCTACGAGCAGTACTTC. It encodes CASEEGYEQYF.